The 12 T cell receptor beta chains presented below share a single source sample, sequenced in a study of control samples from healthy donors and cancer patients. The repertoire was sequenced with immunoSEQ multiplex PCR; TCRdb's copy has only in-frame clones and lacks some. The sample carries around 55,000 clones, 88% recorded once. Input material: blood. Every receptor here comes from a man between 45 and 60 years old in good health.

The CDR3 bases are TGCAGCGTTGAAGATCGGAGGAGGGGGCTTGGCTACACCTTC. Protein: CSVEDRRRGLGYTF. The V gene is TRBV29-1, the J gene TRBJ1-2; 7 nucleotides line up with TRBD1. Germline values: CDR1 SQVTM, CDR2 ANQGSEA. The CDR3 covers 14 residues. V dropped 0 bases and J dropped 7; count of bases not matched to a gene: 8.

The V and J genes are TRBV24-1 and TRBJ1-2, with 8 bases matching TRBD1. This CDR3 spans 15 amino acids. CDR1 is KGHDR, CDR2 SFDVKD, per germline. The ends lost 7 bases at V and 7 bases at J; junction bases unmatched: 13. The CDR3 protein is CATSPRTDRATGYTF. In DNA form, the CDR3 reads TGTGCCACCAGCCCCCGGACGGACAGGGCGACTGGCTACACCTTC.

This rearrangement joins TRBV6-5 to TRBJ1-1, with unresolved D. There are 12 residues in the CDR3. The germline V gene has CDR1 MNHEY and CDR2 SVGAGI. Trimming shortened V by 6 bases and J by 4 bases, and 9 bases separated the two germline ends. In DNA, the CDR3 is TGTGCCAGCAGCTCCTATGGCACTGAAGCTTTCTTT. Residues: CASSSYGTEAFF.

The chain recombines TRBV24-1 with TRBJ1-1, with D unresolved. The CDR3 length is 13 residues. CDR1 and CDR2 (germline): KGHDR, SFDVKD. Trimming stripped 4 bases from V and 7 bases from J, with 12 bases between. DNA of the CDR3: TGTGCCACCAGTGAGCCCGGACGCAATGAAGCTTTCTTT. Translation: CATSEPGRNEAFF.

This clone appeared a few times. V gene TRBV12-3 or TRBV12-4 combines with J gene TRBJ1-3, with D unclear. V was trimmed by 3 bases and J by 7 bases, leaving 1 base between them. The CDR3 sequence is 10 residues long. This CDR3 is CASSFNTIYF. In DNA, the CDR3 is TGTGCCAGCAGTTTTAACACCATATATTTT.

The chain combines TRBV18 with TRBJ1-6; D call uncertain. Germline V gene sequence: CDR1 KGHSH, CDR2 LQKENI. This CDR3 is built from 13 residues. V was cut by 3 bases and J by 6 bases, with 6 bases left in between. DNA of the CDR3: TGTGCCAGCTCACCCTCAGCTAATTCACCCCTCCACTTT. Amino acids: CASSPSANSPLHF.

The CDR3 DNA sequence: TGTGCCACCACCGGGACCAAAAACACCGGGGAGCTGTTTTTT. Its protein is CATTGTKNTGELFF. This chain uses TRBV19 with TRBJ2-2; D may match TRBD1 or TRBD2 (5 bases each). Germline CDR1 is LNHDA and CDR2 is SQIVND (reference sequence). The CDR3 covers 14 residues. V lost 10 bases and J lost 2, with 14 bases in between.

The chain uses TRBV30 and TRBJ2-7; 7 nucleotides line up with TRBD1. This CDR3 is 15 amino acids long. CDR1 GTSNPN and CDR2 SVGIG come from the germline V gene (reference sequence). With V trimmed by 2 bases and J by 2 bases, 9 bases remained unmatched. The CDR3 nucleotides read TGTGCCTGGAGTCTCTCACAGGGGCCACCCTACGAGCAGTACTTC. Translated: CAWSLSQGPPYEQYF.

The chain links TRBV28 to TRBJ1-2; TRBD1 might be the D (5 bases). The germline V and J ends were trimmed by 4 bases and 4 bases, with 13 bases remaining between them. The CDR3 sequence is 14 residues long. The germline CDR1 and CDR2 sequences are MDHEN and SYDVKM. Here the CDR3 reads CASSSGELSYGYTF. CDR3 DNA sequence: TGTGCCAGCAGTTCGGGGGAATTGAGCTATGGCTACACCTTC.

The sample holds one count of this clone. The rearrangement links TRBV9 to TRBJ2-5; TRBD2 might be the D (5 bases). Germline CDR1 SGDLS, CDR2 YYNGEE. CDR3 size: 14 residues. With 0 bases removed from V and 4 bases from J, the gap between germline ends came to 10 bases. As DNA, the CDR3 is TGTGCCAGCAGCGTAGCTGGAGGATTAGAGACCCAGTACTTC. Residues: CASSVAGGLETQYF.

This chain links TRBV7-9 with TRBJ2-1, with 11 positions matching TRBD1. V shed 6 bases and J 9 bases; nucleotides not matched to a gene: 10. This CDR3 comprises 15 residues. Germline CDR1 SEHNR, CDR2 FQNEAQ (reference sequence). The CDR3 DNA sequence: TGTGCCAGCAGATTCGGGACAGGGGGTGACGGTGAGCAGTTCTTC. Protein product: CASRFGTGGDGEQFF.

The chain recombines TRBV7-3 with TRBJ2-5; 8 bases fit TRBD1. This CDR3 is 16 amino acids long. Germline CDR1 SGHTA, CDR2 FQGTGA. J gave up 1 base and V 1 base, and 5 bases lay outside the gene matches. CDR3 coding DNA: TGTGCCAGCAGCTTAAGCGGGACAGGTTTCCAAGAGACCCAGTACTTC. Translated, it gives CASSLSGTGFQETQYF.